These 13 T cell receptor beta chains came from one sample sequenced in a study of cytomegalovirus exposure and HLA in healthy donors (dated by TCRdb to 2015 to 2018). The method behind the library was the immunoSEQ multiplex PCR assay. For the multiplex PCR, a mixture combining 60 forward primers for TCR Vbeta segments and 13 reverse primers for TCR Jbeta segments was used. Drawn from immuneACCESS, this table holds only the in-frame rearrangements with V and J called that TCRdb kept. Clones are partly lost; checked studies trace under half to an unresolved V gene and leave the rest unexplained. This sample gives 89,000 or so clones in total; about four fifths of them show up just once. The top ten clonotypes cover roughly 5.3% of the sample. Sequenced: PBMCs. The receptors come from a woman aged 18-29 years in good health and CMV-seropositive.

The CDR3 region is CASSPQGQYGYTF. DNA for the CDR3: TGTGCCAGCTCACCACAGGGACAGTATGGCTACACCTTC. The chain uses TRBV18 and TRBJ1-2, with TRBD1 identical over 7 bases. J was trimmed by 5 bases and V by 1 base; bases with no gene match: 1. The CDR3 is 13 amino acids. CDR1 and CDR2 from the germline V gene are KGHSH and LQKENI. Looking up the rest from reference TRBV18 and TRBJ1-2 gives the full variable domain: NAGVMQNPRHLVRRRGQEARLRCSPMKGHSHVYWYRQLPEEGLKFMVYLQKENIIDESGMPKERFSAEFPKEGPSILRIQQVVRGDSAAYFCASSPQGQYGYTFGSGTRLTVV.

The J gene is TRBJ2-2, the V gene TRBV7-9; maybe TRBD1 (6 bases). CDR3 length: 15 residues. The V end was cut by 1 base, the J end by 4 bases, with 10 bases between. Germline V lookup: CDR1 SEHNR, CDR2 FQNEAQ (reference sequence). The chain's CDR3 is CASSLVGGFTGELFF. Written as DNA, the CDR3 is TGTGCCAGCAGCTTAGTAGGGGGATTCACCGGGGAGCTGTTTTTT.

V usage is TRBV7-3 and J usage is TRBJ2-2; weak D call: TRBD2 (7 bases). CDR1 is SGHTA and CDR2 is FQGTGA in the germline V gene. V lost 2 bases and J lost 7, with 32 bases in between. This CDR3 region has 21 residues. CDR3 sequence: CASSLRQGIGGESLVHGELFF. The CDR3, as DNA: TGTGCCAGCAGCTTACGTCAGGGGATTGGGGGGGAGTCTTTGGTGCACGGGGAGCTGTTTTTT.

J is TRBJ2-1 and V is TRBV9; 8 nucleotides match TRBD2. V shed 1 base, J shed 0 bases, and the junction held 6 bases outside the gene matches. Germline loops: CDR1 SGDLS, CDR2 YYNGEE. The CDR3 has 17 residues. The DNA of the CDR3 is TGTGCCAGCAGCGTAACAACGGGGGGGAGCTCCTACAATGAGCAGTTCTTC. It specifies CASSVTTGGSSYNEQFF.

The V call is TRBV2, the J call TRBJ1-3, with a weak D call TRBD1 (6 bases). V shed 10 bases and J shed 4 bases, with 14 bases lying between them. Germline V CDR1 and CDR2: SNHLY, FYNNEI. The CDR3 is 13 amino acids. The CDR3 here is CANRDGTGNTIYF. The CDR3 DNA reads TGTGCCAACCGGGACGGGACAGGAAACACCATATATTTT.

The rearrangement uses TRBV30 and TRBJ2-7; 7 positions agree with TRBD1. In germline, CDR1 is GTSNPN, CDR2 SVGIG (reference sequence). This CDR3 is built from 12 residues. The junction had 10 bases not matched to a gene; V was cut back by 2 bases and J by 12 bases. In nucleotides, the CDR3 is TGTGCCTGGAGTACGGGACAGTGGCTTCTGTACTTC. This sequence encodes CAWSTGQWLLYF. Using reference TRBV30 and TRBJ2-7 for the parts outside the CDR3, the full variable domain is SQTIHQWPATLVQPVGSPLSLECTVEGTSNPNLYWYRQAAGRGLQLLFYSVGIGQISSEVPQNLSASRPQDRQFILSSKKLLLSDSGFYLCAWSTGQWLLYFGPGTRLTVT.

V and J are TRBV23-1 and TRBJ1-4; D might be TRBD1 (5 bases). TRBV23-1 is identified as an open reading frame with a role that is uncertain. This CDR3 has 22 residues. V was clipped by 0 bases and J by 11 bases, with 37 bases between them. CDR3 coding DNA: TGCGCCAGCAGTCAATCGACTAAATCGTCGGAAGACAGCGCCTCAGGAGGGTGGAAACTGTTTTTT. This sequence encodes CASSQSTKSSEDSASGGWKLFF.

There are a few counts of this clone. The chain has TRBV9 and TRBJ2-3, with 7 bases fitting TRBD2. The ends lost 0 bases at V and 5 bases at J; junction bases unmatched: 6. Looked up from germline, CDR1 is SGDLS and CDR2 is YYNGEE. This CDR3 has 15 residues. The CDR3 nucleotides read TGTGCCAGCAGCGTAGAGTGGGAGGGCCAAGATACGCAGTATTTT. Amino acid sequence: CASSVEWEGQDTQYF.

The chain couples TRBV28 to TRBJ1-3, with 7 bases identical to TRBD1. V trimming: 5 bases; J trimming: 4 bases; junction bases outside the gene matches: 8. Germline V lookup: CDR1 MDHEN, CDR2 SYDVKM. The CDR3 sequence is 15 residues long. CDR3 in DNA: TGTGCCAGCAGTACAACGACAGGGTTGGGAAACACCATATATTTT. The encoded protein is CASSTTTGLGNTIYF.

This clone has a single count. V is TRBV19 and J is TRBJ2-7, with 9 bases aligning to TRBD1. CDR1 and CDR2 from the germline V gene are LNHDA and SQIVND (reference sequence). V lost 5 bases, J lost 1 base, and 9 bases stayed unmatched. This CDR3 region has 16 residues. The CDR3 region is CASSASGTGSSYEQYF. The DNA for the CDR3 is TGTGCCAGTAGTGCCTCCGGGACAGGGAGTTCCTACGAGCAGTACTTC.

This rearrangement joins TRBV7-2 to TRBJ2-3; TRBD2 matches at 9 bases. There are 16 residues in the CDR3. V was clipped by 0 bases and J by 6 bases; unmatched bases: 7. Germline assignment: CDR1 SGHTA and CDR2 FQGNSA. The CDR3: CASSLAPAGGTDTQYF. DNA of the CDR3: TGTGCCAGCAGCTTAGCCCCAGCGGGAGGTACGGATACGCAGTATTTT.

The V gene is TRBV7-8, the J gene TRBJ2-3, with a weak D call TRBD1 (5 bases). The germline V gene encodes CDR1 SGHVS and CDR2 FQNEAQ. Trimming stripped 5 bases from V and 5 bases from J, with 14 bases between. This CDR3 comprises 14 residues. This CDR3 reads CASSVTASGDTQYF. CDR3 nucleotides: TGTGCCAGCAGCGTGACAGCGTCGGGAGATACGCAGTATTTT.

The chain is built from TRBV7-3 and TRBJ1-1, with TRBD1 identical over 8 bases. Germline V gene lookup returns CDR1 SGHTA and CDR2 FQGTGA. The V gene end was trimmed by 4 bases and the J gene end by 1 base; junction bases not matched to a gene: 2. The CDR3 runs 14 residues. CDR3 sequence: CASSSQGANTEAFF. The CDR3, as DNA: TGTGCCAGCAGCTCGCAGGGGGCGAACACTGAAGCTTTCTTT.